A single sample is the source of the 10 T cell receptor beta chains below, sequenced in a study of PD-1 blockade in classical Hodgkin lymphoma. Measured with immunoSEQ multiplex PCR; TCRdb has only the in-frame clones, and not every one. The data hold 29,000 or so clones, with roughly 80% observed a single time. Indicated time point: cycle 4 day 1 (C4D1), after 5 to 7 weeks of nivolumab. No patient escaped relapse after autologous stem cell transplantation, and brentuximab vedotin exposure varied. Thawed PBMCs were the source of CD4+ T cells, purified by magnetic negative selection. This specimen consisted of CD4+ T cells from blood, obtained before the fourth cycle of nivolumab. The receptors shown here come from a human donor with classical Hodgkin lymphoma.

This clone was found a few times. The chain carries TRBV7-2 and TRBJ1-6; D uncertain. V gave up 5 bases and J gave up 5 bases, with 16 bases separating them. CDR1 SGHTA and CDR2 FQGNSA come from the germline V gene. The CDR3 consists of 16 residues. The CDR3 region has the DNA TGTGCCAGCAGCCGCACCGTGGCGTTGAATAATTCACCCCTCCACTTT. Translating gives CASSRTVALNNSPLHF.

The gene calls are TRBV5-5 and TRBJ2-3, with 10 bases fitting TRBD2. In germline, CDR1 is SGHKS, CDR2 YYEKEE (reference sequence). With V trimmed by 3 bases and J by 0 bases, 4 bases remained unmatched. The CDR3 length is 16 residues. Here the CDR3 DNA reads TGTGCCAGCAGCTATAGCGGGGGGACTAGCACAGATACGCAGTATTTT. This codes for CASSYSGGTSTDTQYF. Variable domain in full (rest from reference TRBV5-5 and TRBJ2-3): DAGVTQSPTHLIKTRGQQVTLRCSPISGHKSVSWYQQVLGQGPQFIFQYYEKEERGRGNFPDRFSARQFPNYSSELNVNALLLGDSALYLCASSYSGGTSTDTQYFGPGTRLTVL.

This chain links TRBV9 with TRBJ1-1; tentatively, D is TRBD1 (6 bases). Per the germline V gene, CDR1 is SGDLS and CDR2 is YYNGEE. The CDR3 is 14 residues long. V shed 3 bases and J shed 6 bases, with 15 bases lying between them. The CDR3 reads CASSETPGHPEAFF. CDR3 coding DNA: TGTGCCAGCAGCGAAACACCGGGACATCCTGAAGCTTTCTTT.

As DNA, the CDR3 is TGTGCCAGCAGCCCACACGGGTCCACCGGGGAGCTGTTTTTT. This encodes CASSPHGSTGELFF. This chain joins TRBV9 and TRBJ2-2; D remains ambiguous. The CDR3 spans 14 residues. Germline CDR1 and CDR2: SGDLS and YYNGEE. V was pared by 4 bases and J by 4 bases, with 11 bases between.

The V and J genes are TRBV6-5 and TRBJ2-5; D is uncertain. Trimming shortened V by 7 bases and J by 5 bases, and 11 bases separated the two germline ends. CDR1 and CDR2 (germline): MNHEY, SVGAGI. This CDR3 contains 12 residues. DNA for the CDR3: TGTGCCAGCACTTCAGGAGCCGAGACCCAGTACTTC. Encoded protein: CASTSGAETQYF.

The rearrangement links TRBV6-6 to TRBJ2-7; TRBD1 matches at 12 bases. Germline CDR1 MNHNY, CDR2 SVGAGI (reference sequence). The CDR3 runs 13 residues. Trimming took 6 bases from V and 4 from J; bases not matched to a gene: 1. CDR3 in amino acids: CASRGQGAYEQYF. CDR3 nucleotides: TGTGCCAGCAGGGGACAGGGGGCTTACGAGCAGTACTTC.

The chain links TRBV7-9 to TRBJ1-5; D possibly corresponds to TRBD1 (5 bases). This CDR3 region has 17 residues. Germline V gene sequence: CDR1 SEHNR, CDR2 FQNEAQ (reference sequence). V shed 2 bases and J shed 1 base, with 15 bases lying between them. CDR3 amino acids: CASSLNVGAGSNQPQHF. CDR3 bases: TGTGCCAGCAGCTTAAATGTAGGAGCAGGGAGCAATCAGCCCCAGCATTTT. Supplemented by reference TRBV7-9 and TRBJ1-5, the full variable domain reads DTGVSQNPRHKITKRGQNVTFRCDPISEHNRLYWYRQTLGQGPEFLTYFQNEAQLEKSRLLSDRFSAERPKGSFSTLEIQRTEQGDSAMYLCASSLNVGAGSNQPQHFGDGTRLSIL.

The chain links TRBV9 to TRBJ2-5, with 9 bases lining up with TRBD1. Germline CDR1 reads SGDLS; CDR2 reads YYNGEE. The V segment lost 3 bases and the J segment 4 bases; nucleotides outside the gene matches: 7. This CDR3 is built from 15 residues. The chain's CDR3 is CASSAGQGRAETQYF. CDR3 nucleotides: TGTGCCAGCAGCGCGGGACAGGGACGTGCAGAGACCCAGTACTTC.

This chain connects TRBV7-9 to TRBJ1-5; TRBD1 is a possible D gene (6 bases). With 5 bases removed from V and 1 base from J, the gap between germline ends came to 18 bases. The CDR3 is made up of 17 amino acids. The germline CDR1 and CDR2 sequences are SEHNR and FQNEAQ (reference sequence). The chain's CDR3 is CASSPDSPMPSNQPQHF. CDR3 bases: TGTGCCAGCAGCCCGGACAGCCCCATGCCCAGCAATCAGCCCCAGCATTTT.

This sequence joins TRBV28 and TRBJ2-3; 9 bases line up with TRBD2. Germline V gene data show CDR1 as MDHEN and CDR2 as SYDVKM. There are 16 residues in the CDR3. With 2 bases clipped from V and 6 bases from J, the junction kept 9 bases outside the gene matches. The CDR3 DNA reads TGTGCCAGCAGTTTAGCAGGCGGGGGGGCCCGGGATACGCAGTATTTT. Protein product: CASSLAGGGARDTQYF.